This T cell receptor (beta chain) was recovered during a study of OX40 agonist ivuxolimab in advanced cancers. Measured with immunoSEQ multiplex PCR; TCRdb has only the in-frame clones, and not every one. The sample includes about 71,000 clones, 84% of them seen just once. General study results and limits: Dosing at 0.1 to 3.0 mg/kg was accompanied by clonal expansion of CD4+ and CD8+ blood T cells by week 6.

This clone was observed a few times. Its target is not known. This CDR3 is built from 15 residues. Deletions cut 2 bases from V and 3 bases from J, with 13 bases between. Germline loops: CDR1 MDHEN, CDR2 SYDVKM. This chain uses TRBV28 with TRBJ1-2; no firm D call. The specimen comprised CD4+ or CD8+ T cells sorted from blood, sampled in a trial of the OX40 agonist ivuxolimab. This receptor was obtained from an adult with an advanced solid tumor such as melanoma, head and neck, liver or kidney cancer. The CDR3 is CASSLGGSIDYGYTF. The CDR3 DNA reads TGTGCCAGCAGTTTAGGCGGCAGTATAGACTATGGCTACACCTTC.